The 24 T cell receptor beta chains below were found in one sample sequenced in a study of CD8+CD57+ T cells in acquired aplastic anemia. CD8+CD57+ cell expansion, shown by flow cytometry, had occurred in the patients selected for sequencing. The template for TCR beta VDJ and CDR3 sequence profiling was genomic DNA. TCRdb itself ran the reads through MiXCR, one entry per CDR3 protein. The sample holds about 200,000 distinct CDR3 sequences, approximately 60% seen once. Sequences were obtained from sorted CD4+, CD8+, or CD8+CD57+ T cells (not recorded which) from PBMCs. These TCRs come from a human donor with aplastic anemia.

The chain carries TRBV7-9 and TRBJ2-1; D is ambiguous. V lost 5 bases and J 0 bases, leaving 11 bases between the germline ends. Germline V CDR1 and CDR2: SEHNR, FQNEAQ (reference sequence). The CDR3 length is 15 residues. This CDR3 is CASSPVSGSYNEQFF. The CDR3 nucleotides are TGTGCCAGCAGCCCCGTCTCCGGCTCCTACAATGAGCAGTTCTTC.

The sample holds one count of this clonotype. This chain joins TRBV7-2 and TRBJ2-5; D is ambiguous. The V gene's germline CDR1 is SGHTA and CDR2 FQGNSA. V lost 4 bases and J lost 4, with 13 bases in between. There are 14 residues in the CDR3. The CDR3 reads CASSSRVGSETQYF. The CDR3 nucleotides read TGTGCCAGCAGCTCTCGTGTCGGCTCAGAGACCCAGTACTTC.

The CDR3 region is CASSSQGAGSYEQYF. The DNA of the CDR3 is TGTGCCAGCAGCTCACAGGGCGCTGGCTCCTACGAGCAGTACTTC. V usage is TRBV7-3 and J usage is TRBJ2-7; weak D call: TRBD1 (6 bases). Trimming cost V 4 bases and J 0 bases, with 13 bases left between them. In germline, CDR1 is SGHTA, CDR2 FQGTGA. There are 15 residues in the CDR3.

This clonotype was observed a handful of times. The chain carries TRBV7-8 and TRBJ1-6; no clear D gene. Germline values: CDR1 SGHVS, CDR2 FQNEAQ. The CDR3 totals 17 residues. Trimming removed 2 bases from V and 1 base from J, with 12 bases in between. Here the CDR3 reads CASSLKGRASYNSPLHF. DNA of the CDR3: TGTGCCAGCAGCTTAAAAGGGCGCGCGTCCTATAATTCACCCCTCCACTTT. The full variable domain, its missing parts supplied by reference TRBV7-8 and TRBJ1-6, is GAGVSQSPRYKVAKRGQDVALRCDPISGHVSLFWYQQALGQGPEFLTYFQNEAQLDKSGLPSDRFFAERPEGSVSTLKIQRTQQEDSAVYLCASSLKGRASYNSPLHFGNGTRLTVT.

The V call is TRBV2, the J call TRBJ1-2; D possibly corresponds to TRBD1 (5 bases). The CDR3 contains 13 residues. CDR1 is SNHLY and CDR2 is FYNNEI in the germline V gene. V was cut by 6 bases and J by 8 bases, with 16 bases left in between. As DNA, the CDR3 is TGTGCCAGCAGCTTGAGGCAGGGCGAGGGCTACACCTTC. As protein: CASSLRQGEGYTF.

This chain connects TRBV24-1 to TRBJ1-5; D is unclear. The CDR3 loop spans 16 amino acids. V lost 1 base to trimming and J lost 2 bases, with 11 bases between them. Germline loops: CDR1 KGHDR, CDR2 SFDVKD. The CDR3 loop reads CATSDFFPRGNQPQHF. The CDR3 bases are TGTGCCACCAGTGATTTCTTCCCGAGGGGCAATCAGCCCCAGCATTTT.

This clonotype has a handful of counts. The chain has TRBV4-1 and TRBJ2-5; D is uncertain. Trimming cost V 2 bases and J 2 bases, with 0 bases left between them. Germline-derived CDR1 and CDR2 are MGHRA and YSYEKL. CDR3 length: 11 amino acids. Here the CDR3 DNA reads TGCGCCAGCAGCCAACAAGAGACCCAGTACTTC. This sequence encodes CASSQQETQYF.

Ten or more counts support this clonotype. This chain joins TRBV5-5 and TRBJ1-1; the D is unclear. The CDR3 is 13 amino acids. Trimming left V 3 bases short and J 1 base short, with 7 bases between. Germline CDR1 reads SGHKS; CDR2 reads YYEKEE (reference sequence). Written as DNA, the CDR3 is TGTGCCAGCAGCTACATTCAGAACACTGAAGCTTTCTTT. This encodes CASSYIQNTEAFF.

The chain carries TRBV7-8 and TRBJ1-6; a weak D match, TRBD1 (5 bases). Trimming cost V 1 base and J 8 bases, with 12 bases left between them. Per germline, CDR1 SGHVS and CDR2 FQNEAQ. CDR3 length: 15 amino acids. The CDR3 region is CASSLVAGFDSPLHF. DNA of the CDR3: TGTGCCAGCAGCTTAGTGGCAGGGTTCGATTCACCCCTCCACTTT.

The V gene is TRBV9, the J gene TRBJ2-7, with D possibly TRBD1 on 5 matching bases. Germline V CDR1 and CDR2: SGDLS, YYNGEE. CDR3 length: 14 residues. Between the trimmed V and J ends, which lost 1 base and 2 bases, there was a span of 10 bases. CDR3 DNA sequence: TGTGCCAGCAGCGTATCTCACAGGACCTACGAGCAGTACTTC. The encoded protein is CASSVSHRTYEQYF.

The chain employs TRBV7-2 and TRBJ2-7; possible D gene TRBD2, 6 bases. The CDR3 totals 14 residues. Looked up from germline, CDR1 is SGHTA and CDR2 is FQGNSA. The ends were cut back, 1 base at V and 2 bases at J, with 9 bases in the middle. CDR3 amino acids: CASSLVGGPYEQYF. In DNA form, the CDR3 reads TGTGCCAGCAGCTTAGTGGGGGGTCCCTACGAGCAGTACTTC.

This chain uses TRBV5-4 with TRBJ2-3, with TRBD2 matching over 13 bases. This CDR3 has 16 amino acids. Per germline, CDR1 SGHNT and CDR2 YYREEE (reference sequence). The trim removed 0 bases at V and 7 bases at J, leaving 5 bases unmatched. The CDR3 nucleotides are TGTGCCAGCAGCTTGGGGGGGGGACTAGCGGGACATACGCAGTATTTT. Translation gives CASSLGGGLAGHTQYF. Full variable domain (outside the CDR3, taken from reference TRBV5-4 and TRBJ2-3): ETGVTQSPTHLIKTRGQQVTLRCSSQSGHNTVSWYQQALGQGPQFIFQYYREEENGRGNFPPRFSGLQFPNYSSELNVNALELDDSALYLCASSLGGGLAGHTQYFGPGTRLTVL.

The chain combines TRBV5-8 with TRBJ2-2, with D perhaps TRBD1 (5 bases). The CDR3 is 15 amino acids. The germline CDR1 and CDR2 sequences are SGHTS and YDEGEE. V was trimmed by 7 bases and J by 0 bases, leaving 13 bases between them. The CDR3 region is CASGRTKANTGELFF. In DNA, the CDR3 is TGTGCCAGCGGCAGGACAAAGGCGAACACCGGGGAGCTGTTTTTT.

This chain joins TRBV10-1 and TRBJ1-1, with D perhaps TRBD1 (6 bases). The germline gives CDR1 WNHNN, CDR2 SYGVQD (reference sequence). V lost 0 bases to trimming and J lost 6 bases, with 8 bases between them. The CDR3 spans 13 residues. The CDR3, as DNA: TGCGCCAGCAGTGAGTCGAGGGGGGCTGAAGCTTTCTTT. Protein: CASSESRGAEAFF.

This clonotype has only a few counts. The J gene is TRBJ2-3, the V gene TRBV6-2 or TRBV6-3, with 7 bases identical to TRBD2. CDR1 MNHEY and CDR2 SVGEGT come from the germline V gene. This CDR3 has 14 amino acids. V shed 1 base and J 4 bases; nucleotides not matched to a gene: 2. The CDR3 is CASSYLTSSDTQYF. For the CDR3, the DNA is TGTGCCAGCAGTTACTTGACTAGCTCAGATACGCAGTATTTT.

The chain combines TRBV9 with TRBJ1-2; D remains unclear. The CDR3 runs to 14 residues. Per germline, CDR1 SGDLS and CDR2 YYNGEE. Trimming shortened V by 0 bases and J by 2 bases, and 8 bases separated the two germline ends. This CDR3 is CASSVGGGNYGYTF. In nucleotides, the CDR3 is TGTGCCAGCAGCGTAGGTGGAGGGAACTATGGCTACACCTTC.

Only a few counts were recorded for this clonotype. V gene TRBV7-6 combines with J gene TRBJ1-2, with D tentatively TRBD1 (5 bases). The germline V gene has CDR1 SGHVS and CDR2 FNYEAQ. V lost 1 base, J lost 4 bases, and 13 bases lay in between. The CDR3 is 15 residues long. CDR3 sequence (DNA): TGTGCCAGCAGCTTAGGTGGCAGGGTAGGCTATGGCTACACCTTC. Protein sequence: CASSLGGRVGYGYTF.

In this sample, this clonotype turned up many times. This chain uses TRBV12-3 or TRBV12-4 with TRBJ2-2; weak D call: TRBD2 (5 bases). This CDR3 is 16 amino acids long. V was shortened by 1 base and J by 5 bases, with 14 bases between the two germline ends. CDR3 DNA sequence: TGTGCCAGCAGTTTAGTCACCGGTCCGGGGACCGGGGAGCTGTTTTTT. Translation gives CASSLVTGPGTGELFF.

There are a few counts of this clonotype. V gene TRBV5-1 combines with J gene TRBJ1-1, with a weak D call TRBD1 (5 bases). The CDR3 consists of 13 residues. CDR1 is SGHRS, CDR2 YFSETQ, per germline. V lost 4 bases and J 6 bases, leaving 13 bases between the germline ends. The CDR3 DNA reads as TGCGCCAGCAGCGAGGATTGGGGGGCTGAAGCTTTCTTT. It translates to CASSEDWGAEAFF.

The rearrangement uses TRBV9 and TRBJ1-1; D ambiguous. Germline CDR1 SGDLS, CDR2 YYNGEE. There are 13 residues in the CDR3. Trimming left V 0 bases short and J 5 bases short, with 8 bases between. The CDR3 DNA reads TGTGCCAGCAGCGTAGAGGCGGAGACTGAAGCTTTCTTT. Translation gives CASSVEAETEAFF.

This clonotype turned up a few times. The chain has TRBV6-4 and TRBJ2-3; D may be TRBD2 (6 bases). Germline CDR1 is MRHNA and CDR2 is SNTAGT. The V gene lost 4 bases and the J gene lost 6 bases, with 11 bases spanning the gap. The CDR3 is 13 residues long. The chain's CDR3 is CASSVGTSDTQYF. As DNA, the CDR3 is TGTGCCAGCAGTGTAGGCACTAGCGATACGCAGTATTTT.

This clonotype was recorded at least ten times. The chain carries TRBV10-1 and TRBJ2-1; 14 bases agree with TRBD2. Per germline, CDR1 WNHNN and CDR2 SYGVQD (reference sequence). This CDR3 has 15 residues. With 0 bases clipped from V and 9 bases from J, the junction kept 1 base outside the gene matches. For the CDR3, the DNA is TGCGCCAGCAGTGAGTCGACTAGCGGGGGGGTTGAGCAGTTCTTC. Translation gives CASSESTSGGVEQFF.

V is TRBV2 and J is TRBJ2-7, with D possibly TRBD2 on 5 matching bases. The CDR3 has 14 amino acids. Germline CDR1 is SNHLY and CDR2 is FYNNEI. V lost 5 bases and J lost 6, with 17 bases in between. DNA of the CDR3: TGTGCCAGCAGTAGAGTTCTGGGGAGTGGCGAGCAGTACTTC. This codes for CASSRVLGSGEQYF.

The CDR3: CASSPDYSYEQYF. The DNA of the CDR3 is TGTGCCAGCTCACCGGACTACTCCTACGAGCAGTACTTC. This chain connects TRBV18 to TRBJ2-7; D perhaps matches TRBD2 (6 bases). The CDR3 extends over 13 amino acids. Germline values: CDR1 KGHSH, CDR2 LQKENI. Between the trimmed V and J ends, which lost 3 bases and 0 bases, there was a span of 6 bases. The whole variable domain, filled in from reference TRBV18 and TRBJ2-7, reads NAGVMQNPRHLVRRRGQEARLRCSPMKGHSHVYWYRQLPEEGLKFMVYLQKENIIDESGMPKERFSAEFPKEGPSILRIQQVVRGDSAAYFCASSPDYSYEQYFGPGTRLTVT.